This T cell receptor (beta chain) derives from a study of cytomegalovirus exposure and HLA in healthy donors. Findings and limits, study-wide: Overall, around 160 TCR beta chains were annotated as cytomegalovirus-associated.

V was pared by 2 bases and J by 2 bases, with 4 bases of the junction left unmatched. The germline V gene encodes CDR1 MGHRA and CDR2 YSYEKL. This CDR3 spans 15 amino acids. Primers for the PCR totalled 60 Vbeta and 13 Jbeta. Repertoires were generated with immunoSEQ multiplex PCR, while TCRdb's copy carries only in-frame clones and drops some. The data hold about 130,000 clones, with roughly a tenth observed a single time. With regard to this clone: Its antigen remains unidentified.

Sequencing was done on a sample of PBMCs. This TCR was sampled from a woman aged 18-29 years in good health and CMV-seropositive. The J gene is TRBJ1-2, the V gene TRBV4-1, with 8 bases lining up with TRBD1. The CDR3 DNA reads TGCGCCAGCAGCCAACCCGGACAGGGAAACTATGGCTACACCTTC. This encodes CASSQPGQGNYGYTF.